This T cell receptor beta chain derives from a study of T cells expressing NK-cell markers. Broader study findings: Among CD8+ T cells from several donors, dominant NKG2C+ clonotypes accounted for roughly 1.0-7.0%.

Germline loops: CDR1 MGHDK, CDR2 SYGVNS. There are 16 residues in the CDR3. From its re-call of the 5' RACE reads, TCRdb lists each CDR3 protein once, without DNA. Its listing shows under 600,000 distinct CDR3 sequences. As concerns this clonotype: What it binds is not known.

The chain carries TRBV25-1 and TRBJ2-1; the TCRdb call, TRBD2, lacks DNA for checking. Input material: blood T cells: a sorted CD56 or NKG2C T cell subset, CD4+ or CD8+ T cells, or bulk PBMC T cells (not recorded which). The clonotype comes from a woman between 45 and 65 years old in good health. The CDR3 protein is CASSEFDRLAGNEQFF. Full variable domain (outside the CDR3, taken from reference TRBV25-1 and TRBJ2-1): EADIYQTPRYLVIGTGKKITLECSQTMGHDKMYWYQQDPGMELHLIHYSYGVNSTEKGDLSSESTVSRIRTEHFPLTLESARPSHTSQYLCASSEFDRLAGNEQFFGPGTRLTVL.